These 20 T cell receptor beta chains came from one sample sequenced in a study of blood T cell repertoires in COVID-19. Sequenced by immunoSEQ multiplex PCR; TCRdb stores in-frame clones only, minus some. This table holds over 250,000 clones, about 87% found once. The sequenced material came from peripheral blood. These receptors were collected from a man aged 55 to 69 who had recovered from COVID-19.

The V call is TRBV5-1, the J call TRBJ1-2; 9 nucleotides match TRBD1. Germline V gives CDR1 SGHRS, CDR2 YFSETQ. This CDR3 spans 13 amino acids. V was pared by 3 bases and J by 8 bases, with 5 bases of the junction left unmatched. Here the CDR3 DNA reads TGCGCCAGCAGCTACCCCGGGACAGGGGGCTACACCTTC. It translates to CASSYPGTGGYTF.

The V and J genes are TRBV18 and TRBJ2-7, with 9 bases fitting TRBD2. The CDR3 is made up of 16 amino acids. CDR1 is KGHSH, CDR2 LQKENI, per germline. The V gene end was trimmed by 3 bases and the J gene end by 5 bases; junction bases not matched to a gene: 11. The CDR3 region has the DNA TGTGCCAGCTCACCCAAACAGACTGTAGCGGGGGACGAGCAGTACTTC. Its translation: CASSPKQTVAGDEQYF.

The rearrangement links TRBV5-4 to TRBJ2-7; 9 positions match TRBD1. CDR1 is SGHNT and CDR2 is YYREEE in the germline V gene (reference sequence). CDR3 size: 14 residues. V was pared by 4 bases and J by 4 bases, with 6 bases of the junction left unmatched. CDR3 sequence (DNA): TGTGCCAGCAGCCGGACAGGGGCCCGTTACGAGCAGTACTTC. Protein product: CASSRTGARYEQYF.

The rearrangement links TRBV19 to TRBJ2-6, with 9 bases lining up with TRBD1. The CDR3 is 20 residues long. Germline lookup yields CDR1 LNHDA and CDR2 SQIVND (reference sequence). The ends lost 2 bases at V and 1 base at J; junction bases unmatched: 12. In DNA, the CDR3 is TGTGCCAGTAGTATAAGGGGCGGGGGACAGGGCACATCTGGGGCCAACGTCCTGACTTTC. This sequence encodes CASSIRGGGQGTSGANVLTF.

J is TRBJ2-7 and V is TRBV7-2, with 7 bases that match TRBD1. Germline V CDR1 and CDR2: SGHTA, FQGNSA. V gave up 4 bases and J gave up 3 bases; unmatched junction bases: 0. The CDR3 is made up of 12 amino acids. The CDR3 region has the DNA TGTGCCAGCAGCTGGGACAGCTACGAGCAGTACTTC. Its translation is CASSWDSYEQYF.

The J gene is TRBJ2-3, the V gene TRBV13, with 8 positions matching TRBD1. V shed 5 bases, J shed 4 bases, and the junction held 5 bases outside the gene matches. This CDR3 has 14 amino acids. Germline values: CDR1 PRHDT, CDR2 FYEKMQ (reference sequence). CDR3 nucleotide sequence: TGTGCCAGCAGCCCGCGGACAGGGCCAGATACGCAGTATTTT. This sequence encodes CASSPRTGPDTQYF.

The sample holds a few counts of this clone. The chain couples TRBV15 to TRBJ1-5, with 10 positions matching TRBD1. The germline V gene encodes CDR1 LNHNV and CDR2 YYDKDF (reference sequence). The junction had 7 bases not matched to a gene; V was cut back by 4 bases and J by 4 bases. This CDR3 comprises 16 residues. The CDR3 DNA sequence: TGTGCCACCAGCACGAAGGGACAGGGGAAGAATCAGCCCCAGCATTTT. This sequence encodes CATSTKGQGKNQPQHF.

J is TRBJ2-2 and V is TRBV11-3, with D possibly being TRBD2 (6 bases). This CDR3 contains 14 residues. V was cut by 4 bases and J by 7 bases, with 13 bases left in between. CDR1 is SGHNT, CDR2 YENEEA, per germline. This CDR3 is CASSSRPGGGELFF. CDR3 DNA sequence: TGTGCCAGCAGCTCCCGGCCCGGGGGCGGGGAGCTGTTTTTT.

The V call is TRBV3-1 (or the pseudogene TRBV3-2), the J call TRBJ1-2, with unresolved D. This CDR3 comprises 14 residues. The V end was cut by 0 bases, the J end by 4 bases, with 9 bases between. CDR1 LGHDT and CDR2 YNNKEL come from the germline V gene (reference sequence). CDR3 bases: TGTGCCAGCAGCCAAGATGAGGCCCTCTATGGCTACACCTTC. As protein: CASSQDEALYGYTF.

The chain links TRBV14 to TRBJ2-6; possible D gene TRBD1, 6 bases. Germline CDR1 is SGHDN and CDR2 is FVKESK. This CDR3 contains 17 residues. V lost 0 bases and J 7 bases, leaving 16 bases between the germline ends. CDR3 region: CASSQDQTGSFANVLTF. CDR3 DNA: TGTGCCAGCAGCCAAGATCAAACAGGGAGCTTCGCCAACGTCCTGACTTTC.

This clone was seen once. This chain uses TRBV19 with TRBJ2-3, with 8 bases identical to TRBD2. Looked up from germline, CDR1 is LNHDA and CDR2 is SQIVND (reference sequence). J was trimmed by 1 base and V by 10 bases; bases with no gene match: 4. The CDR3 totals 13 residues. CDR3 nucleotides: TGTGCCACAGCGGGGGCAGGCACAGATACGCAGTATTTT. Amino acid sequence: CATAGAGTDTQYF.

The chain couples TRBV7-9 to TRBJ2-7, with D maybe TRBD2 (6 bases). This CDR3 has 14 amino acids. Per the germline V gene, CDR1 is SEHNR and CDR2 is FQNEAQ (reference sequence). The V and J ends lost 5 bases and 7 bases respectively, with 18 bases between them. The DNA for the CDR3 is TGTGCCAGCAGCCCGACGCCGGGAGACCGGGAGCAGTACTTC. It encodes CASSPTPGDREQYF.

The V call is TRBV19, the J call TRBJ1-2, with TRBD1 identical over 7 bases. This CDR3 is built from 17 residues. Germline trimming cut 0 bases from V and 6 bases from J; bases unmatched to any gene: 13. Looked up from germline, CDR1 is LNHDA and CDR2 is SQIVND (reference sequence). The CDR3 loop is CASSIDGTRGVVDGYTF. CDR3 in DNA: TGTGCCAGTAGTATAGATGGGACCAGGGGGGTTGTTGATGGCTACACCTTC.

The J gene is TRBJ1-6, the V gene TRBV2; 7 nucleotides agree with TRBD1. This CDR3 has 15 amino acids. Losses at the gene ends were 11 bases for V and 6 bases for J; bases not matched to a gene: 13. Germline V gene data show CDR1 as SNHLY and CDR2 as FYNNEI. The CDR3, as DNA: TGTGCCGGAAAAAGGGGAAGGGGGCCTAATTCACCCCTCCACTTT. Protein product: CAGKRGRGPNSPLHF.

The V call is TRBV2, the J call TRBJ2-1; 9 bases agree with TRBD2. This CDR3 is built from 14 residues. Germline V gene data show CDR1 as SNHLY and CDR2 as FYNNEI. J gave up 13 bases and V 1 base, and 8 bases lay outside the gene matches. CDR3 residues: CASSEVAGVTQQFF. CDR3 in DNA: TGTGCCAGCAGTGAAGTAGCGGGAGTAACCCAACAGTTCTTC.

The chain uses TRBV5-1 and TRBJ2-3; D might be TRBD2 (6 bases). V lost 4 bases and J lost 2, with 11 bases in between. The germline V gene has CDR1 SGHRS and CDR2 YFSETQ. This CDR3 is built from 14 residues. In DNA, the CDR3 is TGCGCCAGCAGCGGTGGGGGGTACACAGATACGCAGTATTTT. Translating it yields CASSGGGYTDTQYF.

The rearrangement uses TRBV5-1 and TRBJ2-7; TRBD1 matches 7 bases. The CDR3 loop spans 15 amino acids. Germline V gene lookup returns CDR1 SGHRS and CDR2 YFSETQ. With 0 bases clipped from V and 0 bases from J, the junction kept 3 bases outside the gene matches. CDR3: CASSLGDSRSYEQYF. Written as DNA, the CDR3 is TGCGCCAGCAGCTTGGGGGACAGTCGCTCCTACGAGCAGTACTTC.

V usage is TRBV30 and J usage is TRBJ1-6; D might be TRBD1 (5 bases). V lost 3 bases, J lost 5 bases, and 17 bases lay in between. CDR3 length: 16 amino acids. In germline, CDR1 is GTSNPN, CDR2 SVGIG (reference sequence). The CDR3 sequence is CAWRDYGQGNNSPLHF. The DNA for the CDR3 is TGTGCCTGGAGGGACTATGGGCAGGGAAATAATTCACCCCTCCACTTT.

The CDR3 DNA reads as TGTGCCAGCAGTGCTCATACCAGGGACAGGGGAAGCTCTAAGGCCAAAAACATTCAGTACTTC. Its protein is CASSAHTRDRGSSKAKNIQYF. The chain employs TRBV6-2 or TRBV6-3 and TRBJ2-4, with TRBD1 matching 10 bases. V shed 5 bases, J shed 1 base, and the junction held 20 bases outside the gene matches. The length of the CDR3 is 21 residues. CDR1 is MNHEY, CDR2 SVGEGT, per germline.

The J gene is TRBJ2-7, the V gene TRBV27; 7 bases are a match to TRBD2. CDR1 is MNHEY and CDR2 is SMNVEV in the germline V gene (reference sequence). V lost 3 bases and J lost 9; bases outside the gene matches: 14. This CDR3 is 15 amino acids long. The CDR3 sequence: CASSFQSPLREGQYF. DNA of the CDR3: TGTGCCAGCAGTTTTCAATCACCCTTAAGGGAGGGGCAGTACTTC.